These 22 T cell receptor beta chains came from one sample sequenced in a study of blood T cell repertoires in COVID-19. The method was immunoSEQ multiplex PCR; TCRdb's version includes in-frame clones alone and lacks a portion of them. The sample includes 140,000 or so clones, 60% to 85% of them seen just once. The sample was peripheral blood. Receptor source: a man aged 45 to 65 with active or convalescent COVID-19.

The chain couples TRBV19 to TRBJ1-4, with 7 positions matching TRBD1. CDR3 length: 15 amino acids. CDR1 is LNHDA, CDR2 SQIVND, per germline (reference sequence). Germline trimming cut 7 bases from V and 3 bases from J; bases unmatched to any gene: 8. CDR3: CASNVGGAANEKLFF. Here the CDR3 DNA reads TGTGCCAGTAACGTAGGGGGCGCAGCTAATGAAAAACTGTTTTTT.

In its sample, this clone was seen once. V is TRBV5-6 and J is TRBJ2-2; TRBD1 agrees at 9 bases. Per the germline V gene, CDR1 is SGHDT and CDR2 is YYEEEE. Trimming at V came to 4 bases and at J to 5 bases, leaving 3 bases not matched to a gene. This CDR3 has 14 residues. CDR3 region: CASSRGTGTGELFF. Written as DNA, the CDR3 is TGTGCCAGCAGCAGGGGGACAGGGACCGGGGAGCTGTTTTTT.

The V and J genes are TRBV28 and TRBJ2-1; unclear D gene. The CDR3 is made up of 16 amino acids. Germline V gene lookup returns CDR1 MDHEN and CDR2 SYDVKM. Trimming stripped 6 bases from V and 4 bases from J, with 19 bases between. Here the CDR3 DNA reads TGTGCCAGCAGGTTACCCCTGTCTAGTCCATACAATGAGCAGTTCTTC. As protein: CASRLPLSSPYNEQFF.

The J gene is TRBJ2-5, the V gene TRBV5-1; no definite D call. The CDR3 contains 14 residues. CDR1 is SGHRS and CDR2 is YFSETQ in the germline V gene. V lost 2 bases to trimming and J lost 0 bases, with 8 bases between them. The CDR3 spells CASSFDTYQETQYF. The CDR3 DNA follows: TGCGCCAGCAGCTTCGACACATACCAAGAGACCCAGTACTTC. Drawing the rest from reference TRBV5-1 and TRBJ2-5, the complete variable domain is KAGVTQTPRYLIKTRGQQVTLSCSPISGHRSVSWYQQTPGQGLQFLFEYFSETQRNKGNFPGRFSGRQFSNSRSEMNVSTLELGDSALYLCASSFDTYQETQYFGPGTRLLVL.

The chain links TRBV4-1 to TRBJ2-2; D is possibly TRBD2 (7 bases). Per the germline V gene, CDR1 is MGHRA and CDR2 is YSYEKL. The V and J ends lost 3 bases and 4 bases respectively, with 15 bases between them. The CDR3 extends over 16 amino acids. DNA for the CDR3: TGCGCCAGCAGCCATCTCACAGGGAGGGGCACCGGGGAGCTGTTTTTT. This gives the protein CASSHLTGRGTGELFF.

This rearrangement joins TRBV5-1 to TRBJ2-3, with 7 bases fitting TRBD1. This CDR3 is built from 15 residues. The trim removed 4 bases at V and 0 bases at J, leaving 5 bases unmatched. The germline CDR1 and CDR2 sequences are SGHRS and YFSETQ. The CDR3 sequence is CASSSYRGSTDTQYF. CDR3 nucleotides: TGCGCCAGCAGCAGCTACAGGGGCAGCACAGATACGCAGTATTTT.

The chain joins TRBV28 to TRBJ2-7; D call uncertain. V dropped 6 bases and J dropped 0 bases, with 9 bases sitting between them. Germline V gives CDR1 MDHEN, CDR2 SYDVKM. CDR3 size: 13 residues. CDR3: CASRYYSSYEQYF. CDR3 DNA sequence: TGTGCCAGCAGATACTATAGCTCCTACGAGCAGTACTTC.

The rearrangement uses TRBV7-2 and TRBJ2-7; 7 bases are shared with TRBD2. J was trimmed by 2 bases and V by 3 bases; bases with no gene match: 4. The CDR3 is 14 residues long. The germline gives CDR1 SGHTA, CDR2 FQGNSA. The CDR3 DNA reads TGTGCCAGCAGCTTCTCTAGCGGCACCTACGAGCAGTACTTC. Its translation is CASSFSSGTYEQYF. Full variable domain (missing parts from reference TRBV7-2 and TRBJ2-7): GAGVSQSPSNKVTEKGKDVELRCDPISGHTALYWYRQSLGQGLEFLIYFQGNSAPDKSGLPSDRFSAERTGGSVSTLTIQRTQQEDSAVYLCASSFSSGTYEQYFGPGTRLTVT.

This chain joins TRBV9 and TRBJ2-1, with D perhaps TRBD2 (5 bases). This CDR3 region has 13 residues. CDR1 is SGDLS and CDR2 is YYNGEE in the germline V gene. V lost 3 bases to trimming and J lost 5 bases, with 9 bases between them. CDR3 DNA sequence: TGTGCCAGCAGCGACCGGCGGGACAATGAGCAGTTCTTC. It encodes CASSDRRDNEQFF.

This sequence joins TRBV7-3 and TRBJ1-5; 10 bases line up with TRBD1. The J segment lost 4 bases and the V segment lost 5 bases, leaving 5 bases of the junction unmatched. The germline CDR1 and CDR2 sequences are SGHTA and FQGTGA. The CDR3 is 15 residues long. In DNA form, the CDR3 reads TGTGCCAGCAGCACGACAGGGGGCTCAAATCAGCCCCAGCATTTT. Its translation: CASSTTGGSNQPQHF.

The J gene is TRBJ2-7, the V gene TRBV7-2; 10 nucleotides line up with TRBD1. This CDR3 contains 15 residues. CDR1 is SGHTA and CDR2 is FQGNSA in the germline V gene. Unmatched junction bases numbered 14, after V lost 8 bases and J lost 7 bases. The chain's CDR3 is CASGDRGINPKEQYF. The DNA for the CDR3 is TGTGCCAGCGGGGACAGGGGTATAAATCCCAAGGAGCAGTACTTC.

This chain uses TRBV12-5 with TRBJ2-1; no firm D call. This CDR3 region has 14 residues. Germline-derived CDR1 and CDR2 are LGHNT and FRNRAP. The V and J ends lost 1 base and 5 bases respectively, with 9 bases between them. DNA of the CDR3: TGTGCTAGTGGTTTGGACCGATCAGACAATGAGCAGTTCTTC. Translated: CASGLDRSDNEQFF.

V is TRBV7-9 and J is TRBJ1-5; D gene uncertain. From germline, CDR1 is SEHNR and CDR2 FQNEAQ (reference sequence). The CDR3 runs 12 residues. Trimming stripped 7 bases from V and 2 bases from J, with 6 bases between. The CDR3 sequence: CASTRGNQPQHF. The CDR3 DNA reads as TGTGCCAGCACCCGCGGCAATCAGCCCCAGCATTTT. The variable domain in full, completed from reference TRBV7-9 and TRBJ1-5, reads DTGVSQNPRHKITKRGQNVTFRCDPISEHNRLYWYRQTLGQGPEFLTYFQNEAQLEKSRLLSDRFSAERPKGSFSTLEIQRTEQGDSAMYLCASTRGNQPQHFGDGTRLSIL.

The rearrangement uses TRBV27 and TRBJ2-7; the match to TRBD2 covers 12 bases. CDR3 size: 20 residues. V dropped 6 bases and J dropped 4; count of bases not matched to a gene: 22. Germline lookup yields CDR1 MNHEY and CDR2 SMNVEV (reference sequence). In nucleotides, the CDR3 is TGTGCCAGCAGACCTATATTTGAGACTAGCGGGAGTGGGGGCATATACGAGCAGTACTTC. Encoded protein: CASRPIFETSGSGGIYEQYF.

This clone was recorded once. The chain links TRBV5-1 to TRBJ2-7; possibly TRBD1 for D (6 bases). The CDR3 has 13 amino acids. Germline V CDR1 and CDR2: SGHRS, YFSETQ. V was trimmed by 0 bases and J by 3 bases, leaving 7 bases between them. The CDR3 loop reads CASSLVQGYEQYF. In nucleotides, the CDR3 is TGCGCCAGCAGCTTGGTACAGGGCTACGAGCAGTACTTC.

This clone was observed once. The chain joins TRBV6-5 to TRBJ2-1; TRBD2 aligns across 8 bases. The germline CDR1 and CDR2 sequences are MNHEY and SVGAGI. The ends lost 6 bases at V and 4 bases at J; junction bases unmatched: 8. The CDR3 covers 15 residues. The CDR3 coding sequence is TGTGCCAGCAGGCTCAGCGGGAGCCTTTACAATGAGCAGTTCTTC. Translation: CASRLSGSLYNEQFF.

The chain joins TRBV6-6 to TRBJ2-3; 12 nucleotides align to TRBD2. CDR1 and CDR2 from the germline V gene are MNHNY and SVGAGI (reference sequence). The CDR3 spans 15 residues. Trimming took 6 bases from V and 8 from J; bases not matched to a gene: 9. CDR3 region: CASSTGLAGLGTQYF. CDR3 nucleotides: TGTGCCAGCAGCACTGGACTAGCGGGACTGGGTACGCAGTATTTT.

The chain is built from TRBV9 and TRBJ2-1; TRBD2 might be the D (6 bases). This CDR3 is 16 amino acids long. CDR1 is SGDLS and CDR2 is YYNGEE in the germline V gene. The V end was cut by 4 bases, the J end by 5 bases, with 19 bases between. DNA for the CDR3: TGTGCCAGCAGCACCCTTGGGGACTTACGTAACAATGAGCAGTTCTTC. This codes for CASSTLGDLRNNEQFF.

The rearrangement uses TRBV6-5 and TRBJ1-5; D is ambiguous. The CDR3 totals 15 residues. V was clipped by 8 bases and J by 9 bases, with 23 bases between them. CDR1 MNHEY and CDR2 SVGAGI come from the germline V gene. The CDR3: CASGSERGRNRPQHF. In nucleotides, the CDR3 is TGTGCCAGCGGGTCGGAACGAGGGAGGAATAGGCCCCAGCATTTT.

The chain combines TRBV9 with TRBJ2-7; 10 bases match TRBD2. Germline CDR1 and CDR2: SGDLS and YYNGEE. V gave up 3 bases and J gave up 0 bases; unmatched junction bases: 3. This CDR3 is built from 15 residues. The DNA of the CDR3 is TGTGCCAGCAGCGAGGGACTAGCGAGCTCCTACGAGCAGTACTTC. Protein sequence: CASSEGLASSYEQYF.

The sample holds a few counts of this clone. V gene TRBV5-1 combines with J gene TRBJ2-1; 14 bases are shared with TRBD2. From germline, CDR1 is SGHRS and CDR2 YFSETQ. V shed 4 bases and J 6 bases; nucleotides not matched to a gene: 3. CDR3 size: 15 residues. The CDR3 coding sequence is TGCGCCAGCAGCCAGGGACTAGCGGGAGTCAATGAGCAGTTCTTC. Its translation is CASSQGLAGVNEQFF.

J is TRBJ2-2 and V is TRBV6-2 or TRBV6-3; D not certain. This CDR3 has 13 amino acids. Germline V CDR1 and CDR2: MNHEY, SVGEGT. V dropped 5 bases and J dropped 1 base, with 5 bases sitting between them. The CDR3 sequence is CASSRRNTGELFF. The DNA of the CDR3 is TGTGCCAGCAGTCGTAGGAACACCGGGGAGCTGTTTTTT.